This entry lists 2 T cell receptor beta chains sequenced from one sample in a study of beta chain features in type 1 diabetes. General study results and limits: Across all four CD4+ subsets, people with type 1 diabetes showed modestly shorter TCRB CDR3s.

Expressed TCRB transcripts were sequenced, since all the RNA that had been isolated was reverse transcribed. This table comes from immunoSEQ multiplex PCR, and its TCRdb copy is limited to in-frame clones, with some not included. The sample includes 200,000 to 300,000 clones, roughly 13% of them seen just once. These receptors are not linked to any known antigen. Material for sequencing was naive CD4+ T cells from blood. Receptor source: a man aged 30 to 45 with type 1 diabetes.

This clone was seen a few times. The V call is TRBV2, the J call TRBJ2-1; D may be TRBD1 (6 bases). This CDR3 spans 14 amino acids. CDR1 and CDR2 (germline): SNHLY, FYNNEI. The V and J ends lost 1 base and 7 bases respectively, with 11 bases between them. CDR3 protein: CASSEDRAGNEQFF. The DNA of the CDR3 is TGTGCCAGCAGTGAAGACAGGGCCGGAAATGAGCAGTTCTTC. Drawing the rest from reference TRBV2 and TRBJ2-1, the complete variable domain is EPEVTQTPSHQVTQMGQEVILRCVPISNHLYFYWYRQILGQKVEFLVSFYNNEISEKSEIFDDQFSVERPDGSNFTLKIRSTKLEDSAMYFCASSEDRAGNEQFFGPGTRLTVL.

This clone was counted a few times. The chain joins TRBV29-1 to TRBJ2-1; 8 nucleotides align to TRBD2. Germline CDR1 SQVTM, CDR2 ANQGSEA. With V trimmed by 3 bases and J by 10 bases, 11 bases remained unmatched. The CDR3 length is 14 residues. This chain's CDR3 is CSVEGFRGGLEQFF. The CDR3, as DNA: TGCAGCGTTGAGGGGTTCCGGGGGGGTTTGGAGCAGTTCTTC.